This T cell receptor beta chain appears in the sequencing data of a study of radiotherapy plus CTLA-4 blockade in lung cancer. Study-wide points: Some TCR clones had been derived from tumors. These clones expanded in peripheral blood after radiotherapy plus ipilimumab.

In regard to this clone: Its antigen is still unknown.

Patients had chemo-refractory metastatic non-small-cell lung cancer and received focal radiation plus CTLA-4 blockade that used ipilimumab. The data were produced by immunoSEQ multiplex PCR, yet TCRdb's version contains in-frame clones alone and is incomplete. The sample gives 3,000 to 4,000 clones, approximately 88% of which show up once; roughly 4.5% is in the top ten. The sample here was tumor tissue, taken from a patient treated with radiotherapy plus ipilimumab. The sequence was obtained from a human donor with non-small cell lung cancer that progressed on radiotherapy plus ipilimumab.

This chain's CDR3 is CASKGTGNQPQHF. The CDR3 DNA is TGTGCCAGCAAGGGGACAGGGAATCAGCCCCAGCATTTT. This rearrangement joins TRBV25-1 to TRBJ1-5, with 9 bases that match TRBD1. The CDR3 is made up of 13 amino acids. V lost 7 bases to trimming and J lost 4 bases; unmatched junction nucleotides: 2. Germline assignment: CDR1 MGHDK and CDR2 SYGVNS.